This T cell receptor beta chain came from a study of tumor T cells in aggressive B-cell lymphoma. CDR3 length: 15 amino acids. The ends lost 0 bases at V and 9 bases at J; junction bases unmatched: 6. From germline, CDR1 is SGHRS and CDR2 YFSETQ. The table came from immunoSEQ multiplex PCR; TCRdb's copy has only in-frame clones and leaves some out. This sample has 7,900 or so clones, with 75% to 85% found just once. The sample holds one count of this clone. The sequence came from an adult with diffuse large B cell lymphoma. The sequenced sample consisted of tumor tissue. The rearrangement links TRBV5-1 to TRBJ2-1; 10 bases are a match to TRBD2. CDR3 in amino acids: CASSLAASGRGEQFF. CDR3 nucleotide sequence: TGCGCCAGCAGCTTGGCGGCTAGCGGGAGAGGTGAGCAGTTCTTC. Combining the CDR3 with reference TRBV5-1 and TRBJ2-1 gives the whole variable domain KAGVTQTPRYLIKTRGQQVTLSCSPISGHRSVSWYQQTPGQGLQFLFEYFSETQRNKGNFPGRFSGRQFSNSRSEMNVSTLELGDSALYLCASSLAASGRGEQFFGPGTRLTVL.